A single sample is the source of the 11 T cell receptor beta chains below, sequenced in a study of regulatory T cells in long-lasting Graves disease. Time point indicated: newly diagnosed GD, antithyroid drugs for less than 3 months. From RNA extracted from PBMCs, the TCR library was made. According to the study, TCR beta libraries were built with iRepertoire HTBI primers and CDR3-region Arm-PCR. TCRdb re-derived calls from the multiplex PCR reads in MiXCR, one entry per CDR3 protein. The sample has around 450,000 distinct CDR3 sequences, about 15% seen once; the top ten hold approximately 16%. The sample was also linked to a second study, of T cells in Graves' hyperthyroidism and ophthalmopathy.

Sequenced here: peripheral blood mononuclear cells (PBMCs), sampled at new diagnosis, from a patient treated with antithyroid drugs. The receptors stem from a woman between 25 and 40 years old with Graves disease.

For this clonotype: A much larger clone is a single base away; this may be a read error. The CDR3 nucleotides read TGTGCCAGCTCACGACAGGAGGGTACGGTTGAAAAACTGTTTTTT. Its translation is CASSRQEGTVEKLFF. The chain recombines TRBV18 with TRBJ1-4, with a possible D match to TRBD1 (6 bases). Looked up from germline, CDR1 is KGHSH and CDR2 is LQKENI. The CDR3 extends over 15 amino acids. The V and J ends lost 4 bases and 7 bases respectively, with 16 bases between them.

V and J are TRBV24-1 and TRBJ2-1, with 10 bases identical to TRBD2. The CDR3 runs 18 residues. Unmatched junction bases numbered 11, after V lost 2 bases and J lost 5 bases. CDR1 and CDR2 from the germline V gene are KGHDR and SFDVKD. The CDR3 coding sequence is TGTGCCACCAGTGATTCCCTGAGCGGGAGGGTTTTGAACAATGAGCAGTTCTTC. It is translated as CATSDSLSGRVLNNEQFF.

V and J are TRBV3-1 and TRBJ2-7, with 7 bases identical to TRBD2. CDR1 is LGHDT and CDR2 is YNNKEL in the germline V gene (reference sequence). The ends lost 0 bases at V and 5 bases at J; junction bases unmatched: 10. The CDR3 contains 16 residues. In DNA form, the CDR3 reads TGTGCCAGCAGCCAAGATTTGCGGGAGAATGTCCACGAGCAGTACTTC. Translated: CASSQDLRENVHEQYF.

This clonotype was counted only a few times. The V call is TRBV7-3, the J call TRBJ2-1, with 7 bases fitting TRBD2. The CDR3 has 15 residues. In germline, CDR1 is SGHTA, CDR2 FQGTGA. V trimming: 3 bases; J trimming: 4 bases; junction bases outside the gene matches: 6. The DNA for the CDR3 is TGTGCCAGCAGCTTTGGCGGGAGTGGGTACAATGAGCAGTTCTTC. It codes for CASSFGGSGYNEQFF.

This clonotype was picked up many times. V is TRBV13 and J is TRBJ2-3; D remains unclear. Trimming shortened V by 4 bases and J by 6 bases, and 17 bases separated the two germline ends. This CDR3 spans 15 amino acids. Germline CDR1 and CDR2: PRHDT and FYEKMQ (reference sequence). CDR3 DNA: TGTGCCAGCAGCTCACGAGCCGAGTCGGCGGATACGCAGTATTTT. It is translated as CASSSRAESADTQYF.

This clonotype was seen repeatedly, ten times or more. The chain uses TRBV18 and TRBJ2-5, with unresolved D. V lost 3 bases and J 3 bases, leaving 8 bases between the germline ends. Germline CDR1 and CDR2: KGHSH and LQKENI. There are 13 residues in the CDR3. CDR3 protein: CASSPSVEETQYF. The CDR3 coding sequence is TGTGCCAGCTCACCTTCGGTGGAAGAGACCCAGTACTTC.

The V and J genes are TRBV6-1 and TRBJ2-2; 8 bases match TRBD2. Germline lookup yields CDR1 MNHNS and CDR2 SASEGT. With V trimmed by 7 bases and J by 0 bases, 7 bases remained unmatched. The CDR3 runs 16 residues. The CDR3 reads CASIEGLGSNTGELFF. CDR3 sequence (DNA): TGTGCCAGCATCGAGGGACTAGGGTCGAACACCGGGGAGCTGTTTTTT.

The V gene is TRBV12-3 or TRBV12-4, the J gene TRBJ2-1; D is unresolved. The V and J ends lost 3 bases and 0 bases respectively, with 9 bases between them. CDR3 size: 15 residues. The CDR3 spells CASSFGQSSYNEQFF. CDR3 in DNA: TGTGCCAGCAGTTTTGGGCAGAGCTCCTACAATGAGCAGTTCTTC.

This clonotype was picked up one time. Here the CDR3 DNA reads TGTGCCAGCAGTGAATCGGGGGGCTACACCTTC. This translates into CASSESGGYTF. The chain joins TRBV25-1 to TRBJ1-2; D gene uncertain. The CDR3 has 11 residues. Trimming removed 1 base from V and 8 bases from J, with 5 bases in between. Germline CDR1 reads MGHDK; CDR2 reads SYGVNS.

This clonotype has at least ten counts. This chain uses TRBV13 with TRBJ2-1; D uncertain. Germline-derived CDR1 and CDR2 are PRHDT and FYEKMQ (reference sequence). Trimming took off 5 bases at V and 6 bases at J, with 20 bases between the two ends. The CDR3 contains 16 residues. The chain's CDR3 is CASSPPGAVGSNEQFF. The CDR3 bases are TGTGCCAGCAGCCCACCAGGCGCGGTGGGGTCCAATGAGCAGTTCTTC. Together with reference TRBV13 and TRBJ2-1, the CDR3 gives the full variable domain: AAGVIQSPRHLIKEKRETATLKCYPIPRHDTVYWYQQGPGQDPQFLISFYEKMQSDKGSIPDRFSAQQFSDYHSELNMSSLELGDSALYFCASSPPGAVGSNEQFFGPGTRLTVL.

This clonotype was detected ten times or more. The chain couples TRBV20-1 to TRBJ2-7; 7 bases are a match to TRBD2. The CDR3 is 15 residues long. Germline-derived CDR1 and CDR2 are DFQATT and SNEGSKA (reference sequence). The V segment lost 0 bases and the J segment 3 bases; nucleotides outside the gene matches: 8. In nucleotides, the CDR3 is TGCAGTGCTAGAGATTGGGCGGGAGTAGGCTACGAGCAGTACTTC. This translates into CSARDWAGVGYEQYF.